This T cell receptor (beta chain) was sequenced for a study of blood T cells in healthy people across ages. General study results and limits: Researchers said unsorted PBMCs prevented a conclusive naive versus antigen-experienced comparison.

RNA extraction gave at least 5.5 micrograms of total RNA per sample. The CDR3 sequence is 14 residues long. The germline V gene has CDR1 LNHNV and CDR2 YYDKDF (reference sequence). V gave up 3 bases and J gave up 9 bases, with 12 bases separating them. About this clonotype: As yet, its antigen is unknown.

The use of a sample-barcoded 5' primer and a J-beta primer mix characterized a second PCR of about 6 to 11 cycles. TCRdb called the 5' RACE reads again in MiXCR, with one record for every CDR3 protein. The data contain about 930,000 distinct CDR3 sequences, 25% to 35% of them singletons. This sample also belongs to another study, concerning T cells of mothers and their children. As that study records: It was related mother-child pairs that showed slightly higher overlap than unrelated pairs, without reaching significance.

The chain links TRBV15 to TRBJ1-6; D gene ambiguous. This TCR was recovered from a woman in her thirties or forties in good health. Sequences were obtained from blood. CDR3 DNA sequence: TGTGCCACCAGCAGCTCTCGTAGAGGTTCACCCCTCCACTTT. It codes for CATSSSRRGSPLHF.